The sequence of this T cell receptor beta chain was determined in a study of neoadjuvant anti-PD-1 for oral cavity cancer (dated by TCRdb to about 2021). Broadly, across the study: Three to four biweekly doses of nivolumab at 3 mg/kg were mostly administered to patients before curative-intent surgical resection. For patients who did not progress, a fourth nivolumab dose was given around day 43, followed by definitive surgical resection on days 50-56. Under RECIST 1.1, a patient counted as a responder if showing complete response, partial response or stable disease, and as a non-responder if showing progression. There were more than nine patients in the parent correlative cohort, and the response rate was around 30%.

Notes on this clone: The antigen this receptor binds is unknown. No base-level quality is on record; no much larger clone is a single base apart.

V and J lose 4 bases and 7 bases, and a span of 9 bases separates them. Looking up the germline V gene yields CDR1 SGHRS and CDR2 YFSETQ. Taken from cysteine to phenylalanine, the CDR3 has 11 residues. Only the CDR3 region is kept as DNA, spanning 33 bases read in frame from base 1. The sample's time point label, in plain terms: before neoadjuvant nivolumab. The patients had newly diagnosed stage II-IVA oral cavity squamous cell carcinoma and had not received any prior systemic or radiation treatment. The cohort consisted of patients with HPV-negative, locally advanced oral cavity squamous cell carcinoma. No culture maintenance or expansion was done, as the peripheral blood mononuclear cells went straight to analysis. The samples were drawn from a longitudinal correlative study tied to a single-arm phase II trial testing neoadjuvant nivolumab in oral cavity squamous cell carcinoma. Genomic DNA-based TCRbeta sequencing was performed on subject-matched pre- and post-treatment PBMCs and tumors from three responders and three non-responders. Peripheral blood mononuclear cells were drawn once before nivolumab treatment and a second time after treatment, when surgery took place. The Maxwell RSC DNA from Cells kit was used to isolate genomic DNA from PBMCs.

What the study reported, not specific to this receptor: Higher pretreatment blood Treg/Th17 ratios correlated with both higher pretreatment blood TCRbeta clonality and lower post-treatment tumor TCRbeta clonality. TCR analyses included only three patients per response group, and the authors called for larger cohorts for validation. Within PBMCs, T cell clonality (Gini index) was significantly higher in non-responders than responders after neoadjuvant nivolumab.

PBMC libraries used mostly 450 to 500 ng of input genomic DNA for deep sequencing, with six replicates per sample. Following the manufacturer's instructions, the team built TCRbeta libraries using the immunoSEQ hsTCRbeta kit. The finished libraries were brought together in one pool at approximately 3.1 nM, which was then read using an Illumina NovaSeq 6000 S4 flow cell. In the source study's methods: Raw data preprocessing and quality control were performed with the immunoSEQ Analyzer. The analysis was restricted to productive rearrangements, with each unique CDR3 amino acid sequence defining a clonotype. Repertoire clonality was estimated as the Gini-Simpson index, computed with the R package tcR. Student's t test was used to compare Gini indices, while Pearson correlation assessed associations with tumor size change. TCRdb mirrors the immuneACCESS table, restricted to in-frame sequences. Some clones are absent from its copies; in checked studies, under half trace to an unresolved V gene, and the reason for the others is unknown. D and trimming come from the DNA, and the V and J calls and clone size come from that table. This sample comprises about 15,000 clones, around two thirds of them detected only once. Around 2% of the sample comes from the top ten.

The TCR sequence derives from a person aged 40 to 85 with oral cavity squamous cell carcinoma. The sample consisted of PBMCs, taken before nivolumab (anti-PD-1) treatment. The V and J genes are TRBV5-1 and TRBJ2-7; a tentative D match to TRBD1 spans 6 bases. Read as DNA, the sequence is TGCGCCAGCAGCAGGGGGTGGGAGCAGTACTTC. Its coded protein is CASSRGWEQYF.